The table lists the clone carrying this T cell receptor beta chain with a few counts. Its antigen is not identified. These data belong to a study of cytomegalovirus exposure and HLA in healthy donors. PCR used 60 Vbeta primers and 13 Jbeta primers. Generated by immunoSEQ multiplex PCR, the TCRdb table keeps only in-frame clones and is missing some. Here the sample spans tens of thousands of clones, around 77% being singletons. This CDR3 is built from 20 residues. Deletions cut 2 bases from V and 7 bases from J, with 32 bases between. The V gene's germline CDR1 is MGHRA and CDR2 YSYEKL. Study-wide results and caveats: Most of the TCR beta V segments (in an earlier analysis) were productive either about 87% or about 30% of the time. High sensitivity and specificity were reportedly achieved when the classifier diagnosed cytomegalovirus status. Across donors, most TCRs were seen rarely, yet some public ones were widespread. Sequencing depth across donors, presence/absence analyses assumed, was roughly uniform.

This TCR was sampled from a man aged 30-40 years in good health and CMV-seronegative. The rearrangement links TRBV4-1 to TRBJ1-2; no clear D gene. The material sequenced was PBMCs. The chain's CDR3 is CASSQLKGGRLGGYLGGYTF. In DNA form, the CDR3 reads TGCGCCAGCAGCCAACTTAAAGGAGGGCGACTCGGTGGGTATCTGGGTGGCTACACCTTC.